This T cell receptor (beta chain) appears in the sequencing data of a study of immune cell composition in non-small cell lung cancer. V lost 3 bases and J lost 8, with 11 bases in between. There are 14 residues in the CDR3. Germline CDR1 and CDR2: MNHNS and SASEGT. The assay was immunoSEQ multiplex PCR, and TCRdb's table has in-frame clones only and misses some. The data show 5,000 to 7,000 clones, 60% to 80% seen once. Normal lung sampling was at least 3 cm from the tumour, as distant as possible. The material sequenced was non-adjacent lung tissue. The rearrangement links TRBV6-1 to TRBJ1-6; unclear D gene. This sequence originates from a human donor with non-small cell lung cancer. The DNA of the CDR3 is TGTGCCAGCAGTGACGGGGTAGGTGATTCACCCCTCCACTTT. This sequence encodes CASSDGVGDSPLHF.